A single sample is the source of the 22 T cell receptor beta chains below, sequenced in a study of T cells in Graves' hyperthyroidism and ophthalmopathy. RNA transcripts yielded amplified TCR beta CDR3 regions. The TCR CDR3 first-round RT-PCR relied on the HTBI primer set. TCRdb called the multiplex PCR reads again in MiXCR, with one record for every CDR3 protein. Among about 460,000 distinct CDR3 sequences listed, about 22% were seen once. The sample was blood. All receptors come from a woman in her sixties or seventies with Graves' ophthalmopathy.

The rearrangement uses TRBV12-3 or TRBV12-4 and TRBJ2-3; no firm D call. V lost 6 bases, J lost 2 bases, and 6 bases lay in between. This CDR3 has 12 residues. The CDR3 loop reads CASRPFTDTQYF. The CDR3 DNA is TGTGCCAGCAGACCATTCACAGATACGCAGTATTTT.

This clonotype showed up many times. The CDR3 here is CASSLRQGASGQPQHF. The CDR3 coding sequence is TGTGCCAGCAGTCTCCGACAGGGCGCCAGTGGTCAGCCCCAGCATTTT. The rearrangement joins TRBV2 to TRBJ1-5, with 7 positions matching TRBD1. J gave up 6 bases and V 5 bases, and 13 bases lay outside the gene matches. Germline CDR1 reads SNHLY; CDR2 reads FYNNEI. The CDR3 runs to 16 residues.

The table lists this clonotype with a few counts. The V gene is TRBV4-3, the J gene TRBJ2-7, with 9 bases identical to TRBD1. CDR1 and CDR2 from the germline V gene are LGHNA and YSLEER. The CDR3 runs to 15 residues. Trimming removed 4 bases from V and 7 bases from J; junction bases left unmatched: 11. For the CDR3, the DNA is TGCGCCAGCAGCCCCGGGACAGGGCCCCTTGGGGAGCAGTACTTC. Its translation is CASSPGTGPLGEQYF.

This clonotype has a count of ten or more. The chain joins TRBV11-2 to TRBJ2-3, with D unresolved. The germline V gene encodes CDR1 SGHAT and CDR2 FQNNGV. The ends were cut back, 1 base at V and 1 base at J, with 18 bases in the middle. CDR3 length equals 18 residues. This chain's CDR3 is CASSLGLDGRGGTDTQYF. Here the CDR3 DNA reads TGTGCCAGCAGCTTAGGGTTGGACGGTCGAGGAGGCACAGATACGCAGTATTTT.

This clonotype was counted ten times or more. The chain carries TRBV2 and TRBJ2-7; D tentatively fits TRBD1 or TRBD2 (5 bases each). The CDR3 is made up of 13 amino acids. Germline assignment: CDR1 SNHLY and CDR2 FYNNEI. The V end was cut by 4 bases, the J end by 7 bases, with 14 bases between. The CDR3 region has the DNA TGTGCCAGCAGTGTGTGGGGGATTGAAGAGCAGTACTTC. It codes for CASSVWGIEEQYF. The full variable domain, rest sourced from reference TRBV2 and TRBJ2-7, is EPEVTQTPSHQVTQMGQEVILRCVPISNHLYFYWYRQILGQKVEFLVSFYNNEISEKSEIFDDQFSVERPDGSNFTLKIRSTKLEDSAMYFCASSVWGIEEQYFGPGTRLTVT.

This clonotype was counted only a few times. The genes are TRBV6-1 and TRBJ2-1; 7 nucleotides align to TRBD2. The germline gives CDR1 MNHNS, CDR2 SASEGT. This CDR3 spans 16 amino acids. V lost 2 bases to trimming and J lost 2 bases; unmatched junction nucleotides: 6. The CDR3 here is CASSESAGLTYNEQFF. CDR3 nucleotides: TGTGCCAGCAGTGAAAGTGCGGGACTAACCTACAATGAGCAGTTCTTC.

This clonotype was seen many times. This rearrangement joins TRBV28 to TRBJ2-2; no definite D call. V dropped 6 bases and J dropped 6 bases, with 11 bases sitting between them. This CDR3 spans 13 amino acids. Germline loops: CDR1 MDHEN, CDR2 SYDVKM. CDR3 DNA: TGTGCCAGCAGCATGGTGATGTCCGGGGAGCTGTTTTTT. Translated, it gives CASSMVMSGELFF.

This clonotype was seen many times. This sequence joins TRBV12-3 or TRBV12-4 and TRBJ1-1; a weak D match, TRBD1 (6 bases). CDR3 length: 13 residues. The ends were cut back, 4 bases at V and 3 bases at J, with 9 bases in the middle. CDR3 coding DNA: TGTGCCAGCAGTTGGGGGGCGGACACTGAAGCTTTCTTT. Protein product: CASSWGADTEAFF.

The V and J genes are TRBV5-1 and TRBJ2-7; D unresolved. The V end lost 0 bases, the J end lost 2 bases, and 6 bases lay between the germline ends. The V gene's germline CDR1 is SGHRS and CDR2 YFSETQ. The CDR3 length is 13 residues. CDR3 sequence: CASSLVAAYEQYF. The CDR3 coding sequence is TGCGCCAGCAGCTTGGTTGCGGCCTACGAGCAGTACTTC.

The chain joins TRBV5-1 to TRBJ2-2; D possibly uses TRBD1 or TRBD2 (5 bases each). The germline gives CDR1 SGHRS, CDR2 YFSETQ. The CDR3 spans 14 residues. The ends were cut back, 6 bases at V and 6 bases at J, with 15 bases in the middle. CDR3 amino acids: CASTPRGHSGELFF. The CDR3 nucleotides read TGCGCCAGCACCCCCCGGGGCCACTCCGGGGAGCTGTTTTTT.

The rearrangement links TRBV7-9 to TRBJ1-2; TRBD1 aligns across 9 bases. The V gene's germline CDR1 is SEHNR and CDR2 FQNEAQ (reference sequence). With 6 bases clipped from V and 4 bases from J, the junction kept 6 bases outside the gene matches. The CDR3 spans 14 residues. This chain's CDR3 is CASSRTGVGYGYTF. DNA for the CDR3: TGTGCCAGCAGTAGGACAGGGGTCGGCTATGGCTACACCTTC. The full variable domain, its missing parts supplied by reference TRBV7-9 and TRBJ1-2, is DTGVSQNPRHKITKRGQNVTFRCDPISEHNRLYWYRQTLGQGPEFLTYFQNEAQLEKSRLLSDRFSAERPKGSFSTLEIQRTEQGDSAMYLCASSRTGVGYGYTFGSGTRLTVV.

The gene calls are TRBV27 and TRBJ1-2; 8 bases match TRBD1. The CDR3 covers 14 residues. After removal of 4 bases from V and 7 bases from J, the junction contained 8 bases not matched to a gene. Germline V lookup: CDR1 MNHEY, CDR2 SMNVEV (reference sequence). The CDR3 loop is CASSSRTGSGGYTF. CDR3 coding DNA: TGTGCCAGCAGTTCTCGGACAGGGTCTGGTGGCTACACCTTC.

This clonotype was seen at least ten times. This chain uses TRBV28 with TRBJ2-6, with unresolved D. The germline gives CDR1 MDHEN, CDR2 SYDVKM. This CDR3 contains 16 residues. With 5 bases removed from V and 2 bases from J, the gap between germline ends came to 13 bases. The CDR3 sequence is CASSPIGGAGANVLTF. CDR3 coding DNA: TGTGCCAGCAGTCCCATCGGCGGAGCTGGGGCCAACGTCCTGACTTTC.

This clonotype has only a few counts. The J gene is TRBJ2-7, the V gene TRBV28; maybe TRBD1 (5 bases). This CDR3 spans 13 amino acids. CDR1 and CDR2 from the germline V gene are MDHEN and SYDVKM. The V gene lost 5 bases and the J gene lost 4 bases, with 12 bases spanning the gap. Written as DNA, the CDR3 is TGTGCCAGCAGTAGGACACCTCCGTACGAGCAGTACTTC. Its protein is CASSRTPPYEQYF.

The rearrangement uses TRBV7-2 and TRBJ1-4; D not certain. CDR3 length: 17 amino acids. Germline CDR1 reads SGHTA; CDR2 reads FQGNSA. The germline V and J ends were trimmed by 1 base and 2 bases, with 14 bases remaining between them. The CDR3 spells CASSLGGALDTNEKLFF. The CDR3 DNA sequence: TGTGCCAGCAGCTTAGGGGGTGCCCTCGACACTAATGAAAAACTGTTTTTT.

This clonotype was seen only once. J is TRBJ2-6 and V is TRBV6-9, with D possibly matching TRBD2 (6 bases). CDR1 is MNHGY and CDR2 is SVAAGI in the germline V gene. Trimming shortened V by 3 bases and J by 0 bases, and 15 bases separated the two germline ends. The CDR3 length is 18 residues. The CDR3 protein is CASSYLGAGPSGANVLTF. The CDR3, as DNA: TGTGCCAGCAGTTACCTTGGGGCGGGGCCCTCTGGGGCCAACGTCCTGACTTTC.

This clonotype was recorded at least ten times. The chain has TRBV6-1 and TRBJ2-3, with D uncertain. The V end was cut by 1 base, the J end by 1 base, with 18 bases between. The CDR3 runs to 18 residues. Per germline, CDR1 MNHNS and CDR2 SASEGT. CDR3 nucleotide sequence: TGTGCCAGCAGTGAAGATTTACGCAGCTACTTACGCACAGATACGCAGTATTTT. Amino acids: CASSEDLRSYLRTDTQYF.

This clonotype was picked up many times. The DNA for the CDR3 is TGCAGTGCCGATAGCGGGAGCAGCTACGAGCAGTACTTC. It specifies CSADSGSSYEQYF. V is TRBV20-1 and J is TRBJ2-7, with 9 bases aligning to TRBD2. The CDR3 has 13 residues. With 6 bases clipped from V and 3 bases from J, the junction kept 6 bases outside the gene matches. The germline gives CDR1 DFQATT, CDR2 SNEGSKA (reference sequence).

The chain combines TRBV7-8 with TRBJ1-3; the match to TRBD1 covers 9 bases. The V segment lost 8 bases and the J segment 0 bases; nucleotides outside the gene matches: 20. Germline lookup yields CDR1 SGHVS and CDR2 FQNEAQ. This CDR3 contains 20 residues. In DNA, the CDR3 is TGTGCCAGCGGCCGAAAGGGACAGGGAGCAGGACATTTCTCTGGAAACACCATATATTTT. This sequence encodes CASGRKGQGAGHFSGNTIYF.

This clonotype appeared a few times. The chain has TRBV12-3 or TRBV12-4 and TRBJ1-1; maybe TRBD1 (5 bases). With 6 bases removed from V and 0 bases from J, the gap between germline ends came to 11 bases. The CDR3 runs to 14 residues. For the CDR3, the DNA is TGTGCCAGCAGGCGGACAAACATGAACACTGAAGCTTTCTTT. Encoded protein: CASRRTNMNTEAFF.

This clonotype has a handful of counts. The rearrangement uses TRBV9 and TRBJ1-2; possible D gene TRBD1, 5 bases. The CDR3 totals 15 residues. Trimming pared 0 bases from V and 6 bases from J, leaving 15 bases between. CDR1 is SGDLS, CDR2 YYNGEE, per germline. CDR3 sequence: CASSVGVLGLHGYTF. The CDR3 DNA reads as TGTGCCAGCAGCGTAGGGGTGTTGGGACTTCATGGCTACACCTTC.

This chain connects TRBV20-1 to TRBJ1-1; D is ambiguous. This CDR3 spans 10 amino acids. Trimming took off 3 bases at V and 7 bases at J, with 6 bases between the two ends. Germline CDR1 DFQATT, CDR2 SNEGSKA (reference sequence). The CDR3 sequence: CSASEGEAFF. CDR3 DNA sequence: TGCAGTGCTAGTGAAGGTGAAGCTTTCTTT.